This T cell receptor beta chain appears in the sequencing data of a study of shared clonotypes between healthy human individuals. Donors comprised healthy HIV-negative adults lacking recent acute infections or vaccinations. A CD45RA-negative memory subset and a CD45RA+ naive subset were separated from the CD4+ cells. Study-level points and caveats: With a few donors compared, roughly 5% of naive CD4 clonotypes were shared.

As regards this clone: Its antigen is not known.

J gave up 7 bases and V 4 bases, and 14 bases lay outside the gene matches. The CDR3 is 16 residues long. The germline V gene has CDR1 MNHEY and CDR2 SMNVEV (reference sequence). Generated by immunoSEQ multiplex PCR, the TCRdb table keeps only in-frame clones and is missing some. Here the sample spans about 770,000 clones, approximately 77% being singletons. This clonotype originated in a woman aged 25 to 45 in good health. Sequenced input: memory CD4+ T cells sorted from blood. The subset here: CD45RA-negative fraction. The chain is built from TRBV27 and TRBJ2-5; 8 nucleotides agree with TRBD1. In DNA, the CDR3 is TGTGCCAGCAGTTCACATCAGGGGGCGGCCATACGGACCCAGTACTTC. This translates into CASSSHQGAAIRTQYF.